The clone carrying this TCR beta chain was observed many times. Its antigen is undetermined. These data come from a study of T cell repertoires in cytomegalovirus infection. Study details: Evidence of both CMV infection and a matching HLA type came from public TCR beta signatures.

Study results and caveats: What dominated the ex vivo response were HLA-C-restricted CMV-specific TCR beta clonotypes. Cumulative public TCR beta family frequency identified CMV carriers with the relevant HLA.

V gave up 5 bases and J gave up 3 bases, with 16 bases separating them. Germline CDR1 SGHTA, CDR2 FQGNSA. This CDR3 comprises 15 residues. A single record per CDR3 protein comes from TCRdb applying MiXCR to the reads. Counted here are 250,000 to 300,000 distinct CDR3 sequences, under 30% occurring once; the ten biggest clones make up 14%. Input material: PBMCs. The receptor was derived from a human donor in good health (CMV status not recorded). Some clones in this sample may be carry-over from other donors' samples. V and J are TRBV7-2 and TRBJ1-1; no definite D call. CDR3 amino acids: CASSTTAFWYTEAFF. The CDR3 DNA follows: TGTGCCAGCAGCACTACAGCTTTCTGGTACACTGAAGCTTTCTTT.